One and the same sample provided the 15 T cell receptor beta chains below, sequenced in a study of T cell responses to AZD1222 COVID-19 vaccine. This table comes from immunoSEQ multiplex PCR, and its TCRdb copy is limited to in-frame clones, with some not included. The sample records about 140,000 clones, about 91% being singletons. Material: peripheral blood, obtained on day 0 of AZD1222 vaccination. Every receptor here comes from an adult in good health.

The V gene is TRBV28, the J gene TRBJ1-1; 9 nucleotides line up with TRBD1. The CDR3 loop spans 15 amino acids. After removal of 3 bases from V and 7 bases from J, the junction contained 9 bases not matched to a gene. Germline V CDR1 and CDR2: MDHEN, SYDVKM. The CDR3 bases are TGTGCCAGCAGTTTGCAAACAGGGGGCGCTGGTGAAGCTTTCTTT. This encodes CASSLQTGGAGEAFF. Full variable domain (outside the CDR3, taken from reference TRBV28 and TRBJ1-1): DVKVTQSSRYLVKRTGEKVFLECVQDMDHENMFWYRQDPGLGLRLIYFSYDVKMKEKGDIPEGYSVSREKKERFSLILESASTNQTSMYLCASSLQTGGAGEAFFGQGTRLTVV.

V is TRBV29-1 and J is TRBJ2-1; 12 positions match TRBD2. The CDR3 sequence is 15 residues long. The germline V gene has CDR1 SQVTM and CDR2 ANQGSEA. Trimming cost V 3 bases and J 4 bases; bases outside gene matches: 4. Here the CDR3 reads CSVETSGGKYNEQFF. In DNA form, the CDR3 reads TGCAGCGTTGAGACTAGCGGGGGCAAATACAATGAGCAGTTCTTC.

The rearrangement joins TRBV5-1 to TRBJ1-6; TRBD1 matches 10 bases. The CDR3 spans 15 residues. Germline lookup yields CDR1 SGHRS and CDR2 YFSETQ. After removal of 4 bases from V and 7 bases from J, the junction contained 5 bases not matched to a gene. The CDR3 region is CASSPPTGGNSPLHF. The CDR3 nucleotides are TGCGCCAGCAGCCCTCCGACAGGGGGCAATTCACCCCTCCACTTT.

CDR3: CASGFPRGVQYF. Written as DNA, the CDR3 is TGTGCTAGTGGTTTCCCCCGGGGTGTGCAGTATTTT. The V and J genes are TRBV12-5 and TRBJ2-3; possible D gene TRBD2, 5 bases. The CDR3 contains 12 residues. Trimming took 3 bases from V and 11 from J, leaving 12 bases between them. Germline V gene sequence: CDR1 LGHNT, CDR2 FRNRAP.

The chain combines TRBV10-3 with TRBJ1-1; D is possibly TRBD1 (6 bases). Germline assignment: CDR1 ENHRY and CDR2 SYGVKD. The CDR3 contains 14 residues. Deletions cut 6 bases from V and 2 bases from J, with 13 bases between. CDR3 nucleotide sequence: TGTGCCATCAGAGGACAGCAGGATAACACTGAAGCTTTCTTT. Its translation: CAIRGQQDNTEAFF.

The chain links TRBV28 to TRBJ1-2, with 12 bases aligning to TRBD1. The V segment lost 4 bases and the J segment 5 bases; nucleotides outside the gene matches: 11. Germline V gene lookup returns CDR1 MDHEN and CDR2 SYDVKM. The CDR3 loop spans 17 amino acids. The CDR3 DNA is TGTGCCAGCAGTTACCGGGACAGGGGGCTTGGAGGGTATGGCTACACCTTC. Encoded protein: CASSYRDRGLGGYGYTF.

This chain uses TRBV9 with TRBJ2-3; 7 bases map to TRBD2. The CDR3 covers 16 residues. Germline V lookup: CDR1 SGDLS, CDR2 YYNGEE. Germline trimming cut 0 bases from V and 2 bases from J; bases unmatched to any gene: 6. The CDR3 DNA follows: TGTGCCAGCAGCGTAGATCCTAGCGGATACACAGATACGCAGTATTTT. Its translation: CASSVDPSGYTDTQYF.

On this clone: At one of its ends the junction is not consistent with the germline gene, which may arise from a read error. The chain employs TRBV7-9 and TRBJ1-2; 9 positions agree with TRBD1. This CDR3 has 15 residues. Germline CDR1 reads SEHNR; CDR2 reads FQNEAQ (reference sequence). The CDR3 is CASSLIQGQGRLPAF. The CDR3 coding sequence is TGTGCCAGCAGCTTAATCCAGGGACAGGGCAGGCTCCCCGCCTTC.

For the CDR3, the DNA is TGTGCCAGCAGTGGCGGACAGGGGGTGTACAATGAGCAGTTCTTC. Translating gives CASSGGQGVYNEQFF. The V and J genes are TRBV25-1 and TRBJ2-1; 10 bases agree with TRBD1. This CDR3 comprises 15 residues. The ends lost 4 bases at V and 4 bases at J; junction bases unmatched: 4. Germline V lookup: CDR1 MGHDK, CDR2 SYGVNS.

The chain combines TRBV6-5 with TRBJ1-5, with D hard to call. Trimming took off 6 bases at V and 7 bases at J, with 13 bases between the two ends. The CDR3 runs to 13 residues. The germline V gene encodes CDR1 MNHEY and CDR2 SVGAGI. The CDR3 region is CASRPQAFQPQHF. Written as DNA, the CDR3 is TGTGCCAGCAGACCTCAGGCTTTCCAGCCCCAGCATTTT.

The chain has TRBV7-2 and TRBJ2-5; 14 nucleotides align to TRBD2. CDR3 length: 17 amino acids. J lost 2 bases, V lost 4 bases, and 6 bases had no gene match. Germline V gene lookup returns CDR1 SGHTA and CDR2 FQGNSA. This chain's CDR3 is CASSSSRTSGRQETQYF. In nucleotides, the CDR3 is TGTGCCAGCAGCTCCTCTAGGACTAGCGGGAGGCAAGAGACCCAGTACTTC.

The chain links TRBV13 to TRBJ2-5; TRBD2 matches at 8 bases. Germline V CDR1 and CDR2: PRHDT, FYEKMQ (reference sequence). With 4 bases clipped from V and 4 bases from J, the junction kept 8 bases outside the gene matches. This CDR3 contains 15 residues. CDR3 DNA: TGTGCCAGCAGCTCCGCCCCGGGGGGGCGAGAGACCCAGTACTTC. Translating gives CASSSAPGGRETQYF.

The V call is TRBV4-3, the J call TRBJ1-6; D not certain. The CDR3 contains 15 residues. Trimming left V 1 base short and J 5 bases short, with 9 bases between. Germline V gives CDR1 LGHNA, CDR2 YSLEER. CDR3 in amino acids: CASSQGGGNNSPLHF. The CDR3 DNA reads TGCGCCAGCAGCCAAGGCGGAGGGAATAATTCACCCCTCCACTTT.

This clone has more than one count but fewer than ten. The CDR3 sequence: CASSGIDRGGETQYF. CDR3 DNA: TGTGCCAGCAGCGGTATAGACAGGGGCGGGGAGACCCAGTACTTC. The J gene is TRBJ2-5, the V gene TRBV5-5, with 8 positions matching TRBD1. CDR3 length: 15 amino acids. The V and J ends lost 4 bases and 5 bases, in that order; junction bases with no gene match: 10. Per the germline V gene, CDR1 is SGHKS and CDR2 is YYEKEE (reference sequence).

The V call is TRBV4-1, the J call TRBJ2-7; 8 bases align to TRBD1. Looked up from germline, CDR1 is MGHRA and CDR2 is YSYEKL. This CDR3 comprises 15 residues. The V and J ends lost 1 base and 7 bases, in that order; junction bases with no gene match: 9. The CDR3 bases are TGCGCCAGCAGCCAAGTCGGGACAGGTGCGAGGGAGCAGTACTTC. It is translated as CASSQVGTGAREQYF.